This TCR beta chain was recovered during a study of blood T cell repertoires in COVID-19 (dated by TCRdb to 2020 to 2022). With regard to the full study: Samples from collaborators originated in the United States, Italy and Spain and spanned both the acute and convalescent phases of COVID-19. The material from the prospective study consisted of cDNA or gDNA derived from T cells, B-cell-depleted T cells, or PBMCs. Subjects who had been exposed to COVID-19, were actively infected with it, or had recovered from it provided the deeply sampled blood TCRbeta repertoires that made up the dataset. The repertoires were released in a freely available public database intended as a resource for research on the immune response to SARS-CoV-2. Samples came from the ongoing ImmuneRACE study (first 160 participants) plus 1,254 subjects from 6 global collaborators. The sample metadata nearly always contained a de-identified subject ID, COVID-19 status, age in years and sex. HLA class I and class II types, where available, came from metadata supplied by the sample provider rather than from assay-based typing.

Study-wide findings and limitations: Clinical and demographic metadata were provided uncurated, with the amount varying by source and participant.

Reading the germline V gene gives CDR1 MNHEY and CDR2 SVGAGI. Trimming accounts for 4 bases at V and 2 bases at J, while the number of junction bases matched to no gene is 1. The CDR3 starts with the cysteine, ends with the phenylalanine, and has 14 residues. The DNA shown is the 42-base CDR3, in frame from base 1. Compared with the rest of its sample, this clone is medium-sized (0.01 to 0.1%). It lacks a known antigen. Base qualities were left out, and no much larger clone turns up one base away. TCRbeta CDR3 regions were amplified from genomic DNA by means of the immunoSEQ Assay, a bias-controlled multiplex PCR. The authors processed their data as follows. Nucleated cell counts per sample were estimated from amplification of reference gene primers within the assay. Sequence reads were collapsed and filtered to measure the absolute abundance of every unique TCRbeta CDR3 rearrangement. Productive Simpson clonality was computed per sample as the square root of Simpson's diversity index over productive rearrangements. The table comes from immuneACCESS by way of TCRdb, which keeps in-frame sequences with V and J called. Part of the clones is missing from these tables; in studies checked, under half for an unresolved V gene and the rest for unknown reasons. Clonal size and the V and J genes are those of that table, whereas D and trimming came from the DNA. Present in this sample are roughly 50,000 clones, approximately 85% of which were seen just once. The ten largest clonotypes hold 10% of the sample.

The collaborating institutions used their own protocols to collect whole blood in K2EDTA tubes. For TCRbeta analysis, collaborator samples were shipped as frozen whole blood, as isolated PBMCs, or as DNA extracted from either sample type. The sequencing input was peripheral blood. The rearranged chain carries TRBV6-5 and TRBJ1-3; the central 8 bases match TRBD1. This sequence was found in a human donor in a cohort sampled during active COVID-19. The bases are TGTGCCAGCAGTTCGACAGGGGCTGGAAACACCATATATTTT. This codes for CASSSTGAGNTIYF.